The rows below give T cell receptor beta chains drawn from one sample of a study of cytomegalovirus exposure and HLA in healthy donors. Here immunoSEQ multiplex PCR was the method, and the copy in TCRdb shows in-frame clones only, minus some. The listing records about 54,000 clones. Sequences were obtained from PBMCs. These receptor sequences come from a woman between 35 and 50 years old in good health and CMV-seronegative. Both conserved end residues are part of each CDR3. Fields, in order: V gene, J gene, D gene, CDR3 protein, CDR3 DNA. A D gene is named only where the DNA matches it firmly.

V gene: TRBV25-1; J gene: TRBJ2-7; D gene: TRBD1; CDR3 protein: CARGDSYEQYF; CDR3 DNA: TGTGCCAGAGGGGACAGCTACGAGCAGTACTTC
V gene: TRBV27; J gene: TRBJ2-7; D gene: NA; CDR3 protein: CASSLFSSGPYEQYF; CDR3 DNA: TGTGCCAGCAGTTTATTTAGTTCCGGTCCCTACGAGCAGTACTTC
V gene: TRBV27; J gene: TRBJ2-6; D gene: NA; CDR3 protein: CASSLGLPGANVLTF; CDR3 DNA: TGTGCCAGCAGTTTGGGGCTCCCTGGGGCCAACGTCCTGACTTTC
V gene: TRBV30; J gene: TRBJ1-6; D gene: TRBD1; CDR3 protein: CAWSVQGESPLHF; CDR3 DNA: TGTGCCTGGAGTGTACAGGGGGAATCACCCCTCCACTTT
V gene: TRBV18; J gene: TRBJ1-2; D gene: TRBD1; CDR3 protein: CASSPTGQGNYGYTF; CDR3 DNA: TGTGCCAGCTCACCAACGGGACAGGGGAACTATGGCTACACCTTC
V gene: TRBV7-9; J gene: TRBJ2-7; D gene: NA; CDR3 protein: CASSPMGGTEQYF; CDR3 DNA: TGTGCCAGCAGCCCCATGGGGGGAACCGAGCAGTACTTC
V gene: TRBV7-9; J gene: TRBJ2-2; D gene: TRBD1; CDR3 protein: CASSFGTGAPGELFF; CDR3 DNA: TGTGCCAGCAGCTTTGGAACAGGGGCCCCCGGGGAGCTGTTTTTT
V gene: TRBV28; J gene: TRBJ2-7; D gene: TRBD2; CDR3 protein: CASRLAGELSSYEQYF; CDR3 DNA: TGTGCCAGCAGACTAGCGGGAGAACTCAGCTCCTACGAGCAGTACTTC
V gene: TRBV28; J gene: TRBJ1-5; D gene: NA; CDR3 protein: CASRSDRNQPQHF; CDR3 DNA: TGTGCCAGCAGGTCCGACAGAAATCAGCCCCAGCATTTT
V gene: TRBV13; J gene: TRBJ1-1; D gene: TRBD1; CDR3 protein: CASSDRGRGTEAFF; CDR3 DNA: TGTGCCAGCAGCGACAGGGGGCGTGGGACTGAAGCTTTCTTT
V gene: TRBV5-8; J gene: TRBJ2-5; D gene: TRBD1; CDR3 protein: CASSPGTGGAETQYF; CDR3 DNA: TGTGCCAGCAGCCCCGGGACAGGGGGCGCGGAGACCCAGTACTTC
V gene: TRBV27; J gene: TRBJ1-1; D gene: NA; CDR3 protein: CASSSGLPNTEAFF; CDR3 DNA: TGTGCCAGCAGTTCAGGACTGCCGAACACTGAAGCTTTCTTT
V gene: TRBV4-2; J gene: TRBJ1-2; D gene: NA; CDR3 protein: CASSQGSADGYTF; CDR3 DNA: TGTGCCAGCAGCCAAGGTTCAGCGGATGGCTACACCTTC
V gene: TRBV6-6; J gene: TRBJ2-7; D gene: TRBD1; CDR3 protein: CASSYPGQGARDEQYF; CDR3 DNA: TGTGCCAGCAGTTACCCCGGACAGGGAGCCAGGGACGAGCAGTACTTC
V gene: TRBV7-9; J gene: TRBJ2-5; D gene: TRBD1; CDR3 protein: CASSPTQGAETQYF; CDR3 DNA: TGTGCCAGCAGCCCCACACAGGGGGCAGAGACCCAGTACTTC
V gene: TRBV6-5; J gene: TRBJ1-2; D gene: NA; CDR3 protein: CASSYGGTVYGYTF; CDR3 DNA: TGTGCCAGCAGTTACGGGGGGACGGTCTATGGCTACACCTTC
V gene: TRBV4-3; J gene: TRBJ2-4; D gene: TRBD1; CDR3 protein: CASSQDRGTGWRVAKNIQYF; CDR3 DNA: TGCGCCAGCAGCCAAGATCGAGGGACAGGGTGGAGGGTAGCCAAAAACATTCAGTACTTC
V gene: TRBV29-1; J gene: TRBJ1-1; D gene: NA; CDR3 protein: CSVHRDLGTEAFF; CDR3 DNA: TGCAGCGTACACAGGGACCTCGGCACTGAAGCTTTCTTT
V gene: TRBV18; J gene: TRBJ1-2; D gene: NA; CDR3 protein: CASSPDRVNYGYTF; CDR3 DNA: TGTGCCAGCTCACCGGACAGAGTTAACTATGGCTACACCTTC
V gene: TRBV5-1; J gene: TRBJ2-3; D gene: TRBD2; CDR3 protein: CASSLVRLAGGPDTQYF; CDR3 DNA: TGCGCCAGCAGCTTGGTTCGATTAGCGGGAGGTCCAGATACGCAGTATTTT
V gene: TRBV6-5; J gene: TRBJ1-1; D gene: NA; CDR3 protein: CASSYTGNEAFF; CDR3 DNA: TGTGCCAGCAGTTATACAGGGAACGAAGCTTTCTTT
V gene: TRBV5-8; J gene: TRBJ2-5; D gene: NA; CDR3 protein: CATSFMRETQYF; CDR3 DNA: TGTGCCACCAGCTTCATGCGGGAGACCCAGTACTTC
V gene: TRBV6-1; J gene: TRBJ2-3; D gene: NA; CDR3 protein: CASKGELTDTQYF; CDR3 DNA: TGTGCCAGCAAGGGGGAGCTCACAGATACGCAGTATTTT
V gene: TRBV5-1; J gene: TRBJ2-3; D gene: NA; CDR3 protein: CASSFAGIRTDTQYF; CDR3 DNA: TGCGCCAGCAGCTTTGCAGGGATCCGCACAGATACGCAGTATTTT
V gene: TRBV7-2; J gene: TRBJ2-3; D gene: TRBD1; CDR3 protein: CASSSQGTDTQYF; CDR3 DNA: TGTGCCAGCAGCTCACAGGGGACAGATACGCAGTATTTT
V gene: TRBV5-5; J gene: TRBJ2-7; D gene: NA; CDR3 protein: CASSLYLDSYEQYF; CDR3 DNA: TGTGCCAGCAGCTTGTACTTAGACTCCTACGAGCAGTACTTC
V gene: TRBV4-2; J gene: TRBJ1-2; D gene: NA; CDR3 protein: CASSQRPGLTGYTF; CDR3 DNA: TGTGCCAGCAGCCAGCGGCCAGGGCTGACTGGCTACACCTTC
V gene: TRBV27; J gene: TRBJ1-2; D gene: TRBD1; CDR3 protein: CASRQQGAGGYTF; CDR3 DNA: TGTGCCAGCCGCCAACAGGGGGCAGGTGGCTACACCTTC
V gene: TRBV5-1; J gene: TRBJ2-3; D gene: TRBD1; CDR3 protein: CASSWGQGIADTQYF; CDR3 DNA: TGCGCCAGCAGCTGGGGACAGGGGATCGCAGATACGCAGTATTTT
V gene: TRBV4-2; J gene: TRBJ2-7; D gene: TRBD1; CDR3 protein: CASSQAGGYSYEQYF; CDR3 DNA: TGTGCCAGCAGCCAAGCAGGGGGTTACTCCTACGAGCAGTACTTC
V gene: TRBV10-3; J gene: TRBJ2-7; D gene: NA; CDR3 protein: CAIRTGTPGYEQYF; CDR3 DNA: TGTGCCATCAGGACCGGGACTCCTGGCTACGAGCAGTACTTC
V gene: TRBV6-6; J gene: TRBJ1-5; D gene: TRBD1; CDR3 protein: CASSPGQGVGDQPQHF; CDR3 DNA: TGTGCCAGCAGCCCCGGACAGGGGGTAGGGGATCAGCCCCAGCATTTT
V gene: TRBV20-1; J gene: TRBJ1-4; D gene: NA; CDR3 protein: CSARGEEKLFF; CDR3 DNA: TGCAGTGCTAGAGGGGAGGAAAAACTGTTTTTT
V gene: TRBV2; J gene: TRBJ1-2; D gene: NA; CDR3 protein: CASQEGFGYTF; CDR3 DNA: TGTGCCAGCCAGGAGGGGTTCGGCTACACCTTC
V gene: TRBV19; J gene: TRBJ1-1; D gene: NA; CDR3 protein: CASSTSDWVNTEAFF; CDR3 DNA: TGTGCCAGTAGTACCTCGGACTGGGTGAACACTGAAGCTTTCTTT
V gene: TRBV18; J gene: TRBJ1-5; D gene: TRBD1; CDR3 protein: CASSPEQGRVRPQHF; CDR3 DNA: TGTGCCAGCTCACCGGAACAGGGGCGGGTGCGGCCCCAGCATTTT
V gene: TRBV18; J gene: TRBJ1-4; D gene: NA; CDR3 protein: CASSPPTGYNEKLFF; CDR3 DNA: TGTGCCAGCTCACCACCGACGGGTTATAATGAAAAACTGTTTTTT
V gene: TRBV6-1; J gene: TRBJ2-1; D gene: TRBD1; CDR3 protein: CASSERTGGFEQFF; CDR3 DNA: TGTGCCAGCAGTGAACGGACAGGGGGCTTTGAGCAGTTCTTC
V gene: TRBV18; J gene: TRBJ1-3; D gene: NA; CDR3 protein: CASSPQSVRYSGNTIYF; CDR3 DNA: TGTGCCAGCTCACCACAGTCAGTTCGTTACTCTGGAAACACCATATATTTT
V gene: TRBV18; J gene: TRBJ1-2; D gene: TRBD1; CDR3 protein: CASSPEDRHGYTF; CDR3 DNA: TGTGCCAGCTCACCGGAGGACAGGCATGGCTACACCTTC
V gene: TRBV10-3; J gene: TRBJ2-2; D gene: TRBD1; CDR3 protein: CAIRRRQGPENTGELFF; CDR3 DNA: TGTGCCATCAGAAGGAGACAGGGACCCGAGAACACCGGGGAGCTGTTTTTT